The text below deals with one T cell receptor (beta chain). Its cognate antigen is unknown. A multiplex PCR was run with 60 Vbeta primers and 13 Jbeta primers. TCRdb's table, derived via immunoSEQ multiplex PCR, lists solely in-frame clones and lacks some. Here the sample spans hundreds of thousands of clones, 80% to 90% being singletons. The record originates from a study of cytomegalovirus exposure and HLA in healthy donors. This CDR3 region has 15 residues. CDR1 MNHEY and CDR2 SVGAGI come from the germline V gene. V was cut by 1 base and J by 1 base, with 10 bases left in between. Study-wide results and caveats: Some highly shared sequence variants likely arose as a pipeline artifact. Presence/absence analyses took donor sequencing depth as roughly uniform. For most TCR sequences rarity was the rule, although some public TCRs occurred in many donors.

The sequenced sample was PBMCs. This chain connects TRBV6-5 to TRBJ2-5; D unclear. This receptor was obtained from a girl aged 2-10 years in good health and CMV-seronegative. The DNA of the CDR3 is TGTGCCAGCAGTTACTTGGCAGGTCCCCAAGAGACCCAGTACTTC. Translating it yields CASSYLAGPQETQYF.